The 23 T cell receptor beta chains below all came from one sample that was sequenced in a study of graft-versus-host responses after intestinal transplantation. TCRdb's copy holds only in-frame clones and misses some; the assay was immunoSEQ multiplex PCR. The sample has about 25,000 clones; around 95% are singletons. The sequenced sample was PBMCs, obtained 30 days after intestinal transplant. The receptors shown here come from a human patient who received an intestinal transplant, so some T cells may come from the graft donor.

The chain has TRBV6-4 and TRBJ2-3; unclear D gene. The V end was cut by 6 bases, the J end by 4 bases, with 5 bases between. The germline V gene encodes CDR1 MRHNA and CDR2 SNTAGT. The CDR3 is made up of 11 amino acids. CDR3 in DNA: TGTGCCAGCAGACCCCCAGATACGCAGTATTTT. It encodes CASRPPDTQYF.

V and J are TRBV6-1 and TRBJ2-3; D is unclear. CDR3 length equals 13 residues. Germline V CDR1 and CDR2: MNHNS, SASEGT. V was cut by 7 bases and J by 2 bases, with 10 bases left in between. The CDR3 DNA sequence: TGTGCCAGCACGACGCAAGTCACAGATACGCAGTATTTT. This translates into CASTTQVTDTQYF.

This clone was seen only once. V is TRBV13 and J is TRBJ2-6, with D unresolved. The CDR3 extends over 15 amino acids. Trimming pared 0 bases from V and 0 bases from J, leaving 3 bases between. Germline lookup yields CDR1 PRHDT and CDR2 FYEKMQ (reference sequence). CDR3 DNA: TGTGCCAGCAGCTTAGGGACCTCTGGGGCCAACGTCCTGACTTTC. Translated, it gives CASSLGTSGANVLTF.

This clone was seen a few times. The CDR3 here is CASSQGRGGGETQYF. DNA of the CDR3: TGCGCCAGCAGCCAAGGACGGGGGGGCGGGGAGACCCAGTACTTC. This chain joins TRBV4-3 and TRBJ2-5; TRBD2 agrees at 8 bases. There are 15 residues in the CDR3. The ends lost 1 base at V and 5 bases at J; junction bases unmatched: 6. Germline V gene data show CDR1 as LGHNA and CDR2 as YSLEER.

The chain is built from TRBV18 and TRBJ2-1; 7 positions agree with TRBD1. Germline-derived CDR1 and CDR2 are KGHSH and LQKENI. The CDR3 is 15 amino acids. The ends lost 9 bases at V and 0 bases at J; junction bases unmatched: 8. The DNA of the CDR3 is TGTGCCAGAGGTCTCGGACAGGACTCCTACAATGAGCAGTTCTTC. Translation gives CARGLGQDSYNEQFF.

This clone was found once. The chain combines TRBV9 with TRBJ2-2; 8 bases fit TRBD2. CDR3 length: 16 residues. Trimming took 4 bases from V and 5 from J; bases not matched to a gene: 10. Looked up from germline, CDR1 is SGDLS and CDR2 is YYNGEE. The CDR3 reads CASSPRREGLTGELFF. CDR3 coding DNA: TGTGCCAGCAGCCCCCGCCGGGAGGGCCTTACCGGGGAGCTGTTTTTT.

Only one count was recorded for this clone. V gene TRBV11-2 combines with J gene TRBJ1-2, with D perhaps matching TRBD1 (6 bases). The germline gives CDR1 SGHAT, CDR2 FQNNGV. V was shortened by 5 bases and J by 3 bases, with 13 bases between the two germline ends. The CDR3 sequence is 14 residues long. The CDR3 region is CASSNTGQHYGYTF. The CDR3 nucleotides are TGTGCCAGCAGCAATACGGGACAACACTATGGCTACACCTTC.

CDR3 DNA sequence: TGCGCCAGCAGTGAACGACCCAGGGCTAGCACAGATACGCAGTATTTT. It specifies CASSERPRASTDTQYF. The chain carries TRBV10-1 and TRBJ2-3; tentative D call: TRBD1 (5 bases). This CDR3 contains 16 residues. In germline, CDR1 is WNHNN, CDR2 SYGVQD (reference sequence). V was cut by 3 bases and J by 0 bases, with 13 bases left in between.

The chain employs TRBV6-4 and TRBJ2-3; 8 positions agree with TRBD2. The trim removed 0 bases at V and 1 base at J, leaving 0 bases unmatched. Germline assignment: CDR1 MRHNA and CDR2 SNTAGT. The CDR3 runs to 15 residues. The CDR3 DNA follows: TGTGCCAGCAGTGACTCTAGCGGGGGCACAGATACGCAGTATTTT. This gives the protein CASSDSSGGTDTQYF.

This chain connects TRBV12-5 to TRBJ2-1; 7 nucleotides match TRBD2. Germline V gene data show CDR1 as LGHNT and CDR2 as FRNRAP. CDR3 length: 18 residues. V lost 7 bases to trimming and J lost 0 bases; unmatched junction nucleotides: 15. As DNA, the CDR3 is TGTGCTAGTGCCCTAGGAACGGGACTAAAAAGCTCCTACAATGAGCAGTTCTTC. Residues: CASALGTGLKSSYNEQFF.

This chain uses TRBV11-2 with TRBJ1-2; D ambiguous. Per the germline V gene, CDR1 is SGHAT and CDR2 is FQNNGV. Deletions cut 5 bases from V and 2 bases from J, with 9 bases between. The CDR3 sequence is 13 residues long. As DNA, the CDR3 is TGTGCCAGCAGCCCCGGGGTGAACTATGGCTACACCTTC. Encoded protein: CASSPGVNYGYTF.

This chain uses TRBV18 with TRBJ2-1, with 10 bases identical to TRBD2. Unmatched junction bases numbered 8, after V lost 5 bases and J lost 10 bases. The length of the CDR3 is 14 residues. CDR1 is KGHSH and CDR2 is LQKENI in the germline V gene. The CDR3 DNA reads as TGTGCCAGCTCAAAGCGGGGGGGCCGGGAGGAGCAGTTCTTC. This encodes CASSKRGGREEQFF.

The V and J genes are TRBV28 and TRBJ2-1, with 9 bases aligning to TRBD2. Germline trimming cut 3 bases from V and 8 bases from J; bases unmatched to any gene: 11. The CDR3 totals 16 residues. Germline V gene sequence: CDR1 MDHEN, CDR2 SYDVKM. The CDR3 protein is CASSFALAGFWHEQFF. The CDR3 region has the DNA TGTGCCAGCAGTTTCGCCCTAGCGGGGTTCTGGCATGAGCAGTTCTTC.

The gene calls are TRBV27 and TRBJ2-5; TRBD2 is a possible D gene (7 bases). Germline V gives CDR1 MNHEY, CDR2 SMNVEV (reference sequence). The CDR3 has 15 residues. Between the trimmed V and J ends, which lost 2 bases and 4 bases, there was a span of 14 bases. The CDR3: CASSLAQGRGETQYF. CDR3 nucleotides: TGTGCCAGCAGTTTAGCCCAGGGGAGGGGAGAGACCCAGTACTTC.

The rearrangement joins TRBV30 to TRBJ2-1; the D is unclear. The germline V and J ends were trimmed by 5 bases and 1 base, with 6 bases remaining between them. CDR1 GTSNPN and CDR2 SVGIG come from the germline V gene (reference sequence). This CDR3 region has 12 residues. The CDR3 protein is CAWLRSYNEQFF. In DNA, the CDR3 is TGTGCCTGGCTAAGGTCCTACAATGAGCAGTTCTTC.

Written as DNA, the CDR3 is TGTGCCAGCAGCTTACGGCAGGGGCTGGGGTTAACTGAAGCTTTCTTT. Protein: CASSLRQGLGLTEAFF. The rearrangement joins TRBV11-2 to TRBJ1-1; possible D gene TRBD1, 6 bases. Trimming cost V 2 bases and J 5 bases, with 18 bases left between them. This CDR3 has 16 amino acids. The germline gives CDR1 SGHAT, CDR2 FQNNGV.

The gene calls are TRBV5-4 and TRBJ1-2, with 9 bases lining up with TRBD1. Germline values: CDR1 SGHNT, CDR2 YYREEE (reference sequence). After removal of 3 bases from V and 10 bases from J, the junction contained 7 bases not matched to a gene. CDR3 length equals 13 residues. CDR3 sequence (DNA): TGTGCCAGCAGCTCATCTAGACAGGGGGACTACACCTTC. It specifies CASSSSRQGDYTF.

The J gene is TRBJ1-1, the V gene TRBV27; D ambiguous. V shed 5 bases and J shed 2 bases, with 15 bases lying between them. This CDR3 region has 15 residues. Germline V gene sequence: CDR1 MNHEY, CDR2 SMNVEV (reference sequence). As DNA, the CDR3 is TGTGCCAGCAGTCTTCTCCCGGGGTTAAACACTGAAGCTTTCTTT. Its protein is CASSLLPGLNTEAFF.

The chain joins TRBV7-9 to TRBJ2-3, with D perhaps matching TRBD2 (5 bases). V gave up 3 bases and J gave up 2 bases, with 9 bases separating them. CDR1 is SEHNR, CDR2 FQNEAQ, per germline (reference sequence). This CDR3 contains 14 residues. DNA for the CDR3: TGTGCCAGCAGCTTGAGCGGATTCACAGATACGCAGTATTTT. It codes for CASSLSGFTDTQYF.

The CDR3 region has the DNA TGTGCCAGCAGCCTCGGGACAGGGGACTATGGCTACACCTTC. This codes for CASSLGTGDYGYTF. The chain uses TRBV6-1 and TRBJ1-2, with TRBD1 matching 10 bases. There are 14 residues in the CDR3. Per germline, CDR1 MNHNS and CDR2 SASEGT. The ends lost 6 bases at V and 3 bases at J; junction bases unmatched: 4.

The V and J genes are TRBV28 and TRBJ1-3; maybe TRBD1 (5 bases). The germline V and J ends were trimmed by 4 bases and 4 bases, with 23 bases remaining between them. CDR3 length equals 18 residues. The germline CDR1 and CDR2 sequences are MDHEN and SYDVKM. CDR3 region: CASSSRQTDSLTGNTIYF. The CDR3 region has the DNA TGTGCCAGCAGTTCAAGACAGACAGACTCCTTGACAGGAAACACCATATATTTT. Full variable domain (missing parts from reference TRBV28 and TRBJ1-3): DVKVTQSSRYLVKRTGEKVFLECVQDMDHENMFWYRQDPGLGLRLIYFSYDVKMKEKGDIPEGYSVSREKKERFSLILESASTNQTSMYLCASSSRQTDSLTGNTIYFGEGSWLTVV.

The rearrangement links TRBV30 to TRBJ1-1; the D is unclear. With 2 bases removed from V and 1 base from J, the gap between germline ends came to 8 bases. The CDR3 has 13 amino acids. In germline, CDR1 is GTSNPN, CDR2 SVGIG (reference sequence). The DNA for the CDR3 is TGTGCCTGGAGTTGGGATAGGAACACTGAAGCTTTCTTT. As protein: CAWSWDRNTEAFF.

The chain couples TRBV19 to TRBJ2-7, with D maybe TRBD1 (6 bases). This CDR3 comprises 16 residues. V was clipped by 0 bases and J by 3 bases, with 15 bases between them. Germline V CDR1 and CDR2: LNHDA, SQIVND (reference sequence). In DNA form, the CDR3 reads TGTGCCAGTAGTATAGATTCGTCGGGACAAGACTACGAGCAGTACTTC. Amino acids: CASSIDSSGQDYEQYF.